The present T cell receptor beta chain was sequenced within a study of shared clonotypes between healthy human individuals. The assay ran at deep level. Sorted-subset replicate PCR reactions contained roughly 210 ng DNA, corresponding to tens of thousands of T cell genomes. The assay was immunoSEQ multiplex PCR, and TCRdb's table has in-frame clones only and misses some. The sample consists of about 870,000 clones, almost 95% of them appearing once. Naive CD8 cells lacked CD45RO and underwent positive selection for CCR7, leaving out terminally differentiated effector memory CD45RA+ cells. The CDR3 has 16 residues. Germline loops: CDR1 SGHKS, CDR2 YYEKEE (reference sequence). Trimming took off 4 bases at V and 4 bases at J, with 20 bases between the two ends.

The rearrangement links TRBV5-5 to TRBJ1-1, with D possibly being TRBD1 (5 bases). The specimen was naive CD8+ T cells sorted from blood. This sequence was found in a man under 40 in good health. The chain's CDR3 is CASSPDGAPRRTEAFF. Written as DNA, the CDR3 is TGTGCCAGCAGCCCAGATGGGGCCCCCAGGCGCACTGAAGCTTTCTTT.